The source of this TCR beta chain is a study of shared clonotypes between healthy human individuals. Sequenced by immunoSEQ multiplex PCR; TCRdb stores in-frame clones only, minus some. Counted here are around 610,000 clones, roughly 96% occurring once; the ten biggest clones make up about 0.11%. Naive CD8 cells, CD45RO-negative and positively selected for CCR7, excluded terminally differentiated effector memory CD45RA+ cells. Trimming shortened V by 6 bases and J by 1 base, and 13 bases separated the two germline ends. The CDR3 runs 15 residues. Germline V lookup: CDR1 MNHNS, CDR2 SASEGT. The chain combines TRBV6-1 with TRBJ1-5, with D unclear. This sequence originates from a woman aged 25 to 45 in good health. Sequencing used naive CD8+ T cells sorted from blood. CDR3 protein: CASRDGIMSNQPQHF. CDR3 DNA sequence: TGTGCCAGCAGAGACGGGATTATGAGCAATCAGCCCCAGCATTTT.